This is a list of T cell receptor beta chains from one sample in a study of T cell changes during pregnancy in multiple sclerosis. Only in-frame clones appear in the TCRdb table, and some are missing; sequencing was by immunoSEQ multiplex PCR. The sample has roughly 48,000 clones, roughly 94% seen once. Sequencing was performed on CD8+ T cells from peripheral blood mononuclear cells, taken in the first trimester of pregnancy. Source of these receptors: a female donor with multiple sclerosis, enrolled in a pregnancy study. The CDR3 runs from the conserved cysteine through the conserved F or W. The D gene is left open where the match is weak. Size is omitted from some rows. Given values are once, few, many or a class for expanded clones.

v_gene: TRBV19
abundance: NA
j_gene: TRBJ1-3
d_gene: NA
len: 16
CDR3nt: TGTGCCAGTAAGACCGGGGGGGCCAACTCTGGAAACACCATATATTTT
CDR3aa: CASKTGGANSGNTIYF

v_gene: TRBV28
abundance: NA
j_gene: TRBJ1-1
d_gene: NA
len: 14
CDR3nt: TGTGCCAGCAGTTTAATAGCACCGAACACTGAAGCTTTCTTT
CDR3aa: CASSLIAPNTEAFF

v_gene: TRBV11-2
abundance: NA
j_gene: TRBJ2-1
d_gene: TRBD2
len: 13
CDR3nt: TGTGCCAGCAGCGGACTAGCGGACAATGAGCAGTTCTTC
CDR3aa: CASSGLADNEQFF

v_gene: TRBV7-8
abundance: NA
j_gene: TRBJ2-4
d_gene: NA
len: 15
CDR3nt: TGTGCCAGCAGCTTAACCCAGCGGGCCAAAAACATTCAGTACTTC
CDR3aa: CASSLTQRAKNIQYF

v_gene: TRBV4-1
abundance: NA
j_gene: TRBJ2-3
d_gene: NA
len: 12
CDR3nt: TGCGCCTGCGGGTTTGAGGGAGATACGCAGTATTTT
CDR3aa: CACGFEGDTQYF

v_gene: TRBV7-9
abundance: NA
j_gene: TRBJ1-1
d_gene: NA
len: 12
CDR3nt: TGTGCCAGCAGTAACATGAACACTGAAGCTTTCTTT
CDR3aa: CASSNMNTEAFF

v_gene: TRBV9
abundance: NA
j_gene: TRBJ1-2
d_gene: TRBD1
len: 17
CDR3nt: TGTGCCAGCACCTACTATGGGGGACAGGGGGCGCAGTATGGCTACACCTTC
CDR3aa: CASTYYGGQGAQYGYTF

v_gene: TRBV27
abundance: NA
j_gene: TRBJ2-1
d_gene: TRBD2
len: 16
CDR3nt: TGTGCCAGCAGTTTAGACAGGACTAGCTTCTACAATGAGCAGTTCTTC
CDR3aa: CASSLDRTSFYNEQFF

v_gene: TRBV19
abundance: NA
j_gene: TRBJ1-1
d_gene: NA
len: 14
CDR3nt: TGTGCCAGTAGTATTTGGGGGGGCCACACTGAAGCTTTCTTT
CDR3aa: CASSIWGGHTEAFF

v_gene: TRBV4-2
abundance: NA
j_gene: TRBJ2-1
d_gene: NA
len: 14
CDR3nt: TGTGCCAGCAGCCAAGATAGCGCCTACAATGAGCAGTTCTTC
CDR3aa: CASSQDSAYNEQFF

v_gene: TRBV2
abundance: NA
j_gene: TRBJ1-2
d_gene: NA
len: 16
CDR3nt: TGTGCCAGCAGTGAGGGAGGGGCCGGCCCTAATTTTGGCTACACCTTC
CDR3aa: CASSEGGAGPNFGYTF

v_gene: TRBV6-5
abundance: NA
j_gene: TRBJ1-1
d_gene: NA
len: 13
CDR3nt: TGTGCCAGCAGTTATGAGGGGGGGACTGAAGCTTTCTTT
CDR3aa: CASSYEGGTEAFF

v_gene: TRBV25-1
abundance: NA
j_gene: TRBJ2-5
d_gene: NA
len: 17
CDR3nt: TGTGCCAGCAGTGCCCTCGCCACCCTGGGGCTCGCAGAGACCCAGTACTTC
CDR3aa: CASSALATLGLAETQYF

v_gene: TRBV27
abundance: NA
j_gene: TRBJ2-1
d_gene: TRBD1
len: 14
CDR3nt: TGTGCCAGCAGTCACAGGGGAAACTACAATGAGCAGTTCTTC
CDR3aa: CASSHRGNYNEQFF

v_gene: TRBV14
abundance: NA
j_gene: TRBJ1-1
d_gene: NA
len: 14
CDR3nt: TGTGCCAGCAGCCAGTCTACAGCGAACACTGAAGCTTTCTTT
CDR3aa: CASSQSTANTEAFF

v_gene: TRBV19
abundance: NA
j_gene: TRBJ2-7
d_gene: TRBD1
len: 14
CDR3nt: TGTGCCAGTAGTTCCGGGACAGGGGTTTACGAGCAGTACTTC
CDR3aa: CASSSGTGVYEQYF

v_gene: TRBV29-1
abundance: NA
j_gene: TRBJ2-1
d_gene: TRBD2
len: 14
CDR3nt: TGCAGCGTTGGCGGGAGCTTTGTCAGCGATGAGCAGTTCTTC
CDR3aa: CSVGGSFVSDEQFF

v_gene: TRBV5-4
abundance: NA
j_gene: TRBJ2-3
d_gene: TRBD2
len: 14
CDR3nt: TGTGCCAGCAGCTTGGGGACCCAGCGGGGTACGCAGTATTTT
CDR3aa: CASSLGTQRGTQYF

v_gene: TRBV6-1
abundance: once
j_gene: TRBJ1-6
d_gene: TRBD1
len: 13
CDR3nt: TGTGCCAGTAATACAGGGGAGAATTCACCCCTCCACTTT
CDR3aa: CASNTGENSPLHF

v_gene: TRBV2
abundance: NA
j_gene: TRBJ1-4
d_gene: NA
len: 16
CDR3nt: TGTGCCAGCAGCCCCGCCTCAGGTGGGCTTAATGAAAAACTGTTTTTT
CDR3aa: CASSPASGGLNEKLFF

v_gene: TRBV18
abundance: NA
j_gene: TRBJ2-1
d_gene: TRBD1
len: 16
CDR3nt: TGTGCCAGCTCACTCGCCGGGACAGGGGGCTACAATGAGCAGTTCTTC
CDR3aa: CASSLAGTGGYNEQFF

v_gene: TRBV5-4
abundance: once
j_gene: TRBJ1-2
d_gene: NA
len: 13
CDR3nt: TGTGCCAGCAGCTCCAGGGTGGACTATGGCTACACCTTC
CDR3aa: CASSSRVDYGYTF

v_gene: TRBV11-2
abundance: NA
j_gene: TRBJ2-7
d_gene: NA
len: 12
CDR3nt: TGTGCCAGCAGCTTTCCGGGGGACGAGCAGTACTTC
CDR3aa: CASSFPGDEQYF

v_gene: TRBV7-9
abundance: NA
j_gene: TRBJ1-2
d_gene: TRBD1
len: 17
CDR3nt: TGTGCCAGCAGCTCGTCCCATTCGGACAGGGCCAACTATGGCTACACCTTC
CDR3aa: CASSSSHSDRANYGYTF

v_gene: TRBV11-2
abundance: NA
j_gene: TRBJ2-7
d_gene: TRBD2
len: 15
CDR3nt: TGTGCCAGCAGCCAGGGGACTAGCGAGATATACGAGCAGTACTTC
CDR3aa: CASSQGTSEIYEQYF

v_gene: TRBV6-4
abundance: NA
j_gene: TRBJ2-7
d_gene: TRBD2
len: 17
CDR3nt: TGTGCCAGCAGTGACCCCGGGACTAGCGGAATTATCTACGAGCAGTACTTC
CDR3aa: CASSDPGTSGIIYEQYF

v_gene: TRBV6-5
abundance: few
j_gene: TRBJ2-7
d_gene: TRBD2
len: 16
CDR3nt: TGTGCCAGCAGTTACTTAGATAGCGGGGCCCCCTACGAGCAGTACTTC
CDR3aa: CASSYLDSGAPYEQYF

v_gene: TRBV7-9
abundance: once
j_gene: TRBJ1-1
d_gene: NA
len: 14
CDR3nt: TGTGCCAGCAGCCCCTGGGATACAGGCACTGAAGCTTTCTTT
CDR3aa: CASSPWDTGTEAFF

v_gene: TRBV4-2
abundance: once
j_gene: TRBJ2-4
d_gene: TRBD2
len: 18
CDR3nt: TGTGCCAGCAGCCATACCCCGGGACTAGCGGGAGTAAAAAACATTCAGTACTTC
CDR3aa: CASSHTPGLAGVKNIQYF

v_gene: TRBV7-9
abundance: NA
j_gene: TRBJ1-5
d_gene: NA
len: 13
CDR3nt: TGTGCCAGCGGGGGCGGGCTCAATCAGCCCCAGCATTTT
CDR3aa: CASGGGLNQPQHF

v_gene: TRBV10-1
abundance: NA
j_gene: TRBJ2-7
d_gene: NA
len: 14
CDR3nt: TGCGCCAGCAGTGAGCTCGCAGTATCCTACGAGCAGTACTTC
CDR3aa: CASSELAVSYEQYF

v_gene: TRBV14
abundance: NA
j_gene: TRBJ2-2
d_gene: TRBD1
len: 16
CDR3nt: TGTGCCAGCAGCCAAGGAGACAGGGCTGCCACCGGGGAGCTGTTTTTT
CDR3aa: CASSQGDRAATGELFF

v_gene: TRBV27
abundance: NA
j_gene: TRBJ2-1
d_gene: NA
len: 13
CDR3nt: TGTGCCAGCAGTTTGGGGGGCTACAATGAGCAGTTCTTC
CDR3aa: CASSLGGYNEQFF

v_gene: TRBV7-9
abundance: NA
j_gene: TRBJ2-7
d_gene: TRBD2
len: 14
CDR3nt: TGTGCCAGCAGTCCCAGGGGACTAGTCATCGAGCAGTACTTC
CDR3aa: CASSPRGLVIEQYF

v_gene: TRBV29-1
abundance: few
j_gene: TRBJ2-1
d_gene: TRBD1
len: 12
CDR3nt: TGCAGCGTCTGGACAGGTAACAATGAGCAGTTCTTC
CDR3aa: CSVWTGNNEQFF

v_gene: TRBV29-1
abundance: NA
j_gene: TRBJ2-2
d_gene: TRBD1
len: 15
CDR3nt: TGCAGCGTTGGACGGCAGGGGGCATACACCGGGGAGCTGTTTTTT
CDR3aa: CSVGRQGAYTGELFF